Shown below are 21 T cell receptor beta chains from a single sample sequenced in a study of T cell responses to AZD1222 COVID-19 vaccine. Profiled with immunoSEQ multiplex PCR; TCRdb holds only in-frame clones, not every one. The repertoire holds about 110,000 clones, about 92% seen once, with about 7.7% in the top ten. The source was peripheral blood, collected 28 days after the second AZD1222 dose. All receptors come from an adult who received the AZD1222 COVID-19 vaccine.

This chain links TRBV5-1 with TRBJ1-4; a possible D gene is TRBD1 (5 bases). This CDR3 is built from 14 residues. CDR1 and CDR2 (germline): SGHRS, YFSETQ. V was cut by 0 bases and J by 5 bases, with 8 bases left in between. The CDR3 nucleotides are TGCGCCAGCAGCTTGGCTTCAGGGAATGAAAAACTGTTTTTT. Translated, it gives CASSLASGNEKLFF.

This clone has only one observation. V is TRBV19 and J is TRBJ1-6, with 9 bases matching TRBD1. Germline CDR1 and CDR2: LNHDA and SQIVND (reference sequence). This CDR3 has 15 amino acids. The junction had 6 bases not matched to a gene; V was cut back by 1 base and J by 11 bases. CDR3 nucleotides: TGTGCCAGTAGTATAGTACAGGGGGCATCGACACCCCTCCACTTT. This codes for CASSIVQGASTPLHF. The whole variable domain, filled in from reference TRBV19 and TRBJ1-6, reads DGGITQSPKYLFRKEGQNVTLSCEQNLNHDAMYWYRQDPGQGLRLIYYSQIVNDFQKGDIAEGYSVSREKKESFPLTVTSAQKNPTAFYLCASSIVQGASTPLHFGNGTRLTVT.

The chain couples TRBV4-2 to TRBJ2-7, with D possibly matching TRBD1 (6 bases). The CDR3 contains 13 residues. Germline V gives CDR1 LGHNA, CDR2 YNFKEQ. The V gene lost 3 bases and the J gene lost 9 bases, with 15 bases spanning the gap. The CDR3 DNA sequence: TGTGCCAGCAGCCAGGCAGGGGTCGGGTGGCAGTACTTC. It is translated as CASSQAGVGWQYF.

This clone was seen a few times. The rearrangement joins TRBV27 to TRBJ2-7, with a possible D match to TRBD2 (5 bases). Germline CDR1 is MNHEY and CDR2 is SMNVEV (reference sequence). Trimming took 6 bases from V and 1 from J, leaving 19 bases between them. The CDR3 has 16 residues. Here the CDR3 DNA reads TGTGCCAGCAGCCCTAGGACTGCGGATATGTCCTACGAGCAGTACTTC. Amino acid sequence: CASSPRTADMSYEQYF.

This chain joins TRBV9 and TRBJ2-7; the match to TRBD1 covers 8 bases. Trimming removed 1 base from V and 7 bases from J; junction bases left unmatched: 10. Germline values: CDR1 SGDLS, CDR2 YYNGEE. The CDR3 consists of 15 residues. The CDR3 is CASSVRGTGLREQYF. CDR3 DNA sequence: TGTGCCAGCAGCGTACGCGGGACAGGCCTACGAGAGCAGTACTTC.

This clone was recorded once. This sequence joins TRBV23-1 and TRBJ2-5; 7 bases are shared with TRBD2. TRBV23-1 carries the ORF label, with uncertain function. Germline trimming cut 4 bases from V and 4 bases from J; bases unmatched to any gene: 9. This CDR3 comprises 15 residues. The CDR3 DNA is TGCGCCAGCAGTCTGGCGGGAGTGGTCGGAGAGACCCAGTACTTC. It codes for CASSLAGVVGETQYF.

This sequence joins TRBV29-1 and TRBJ2-1; D may match TRBD1 or TRBD2 (5 bases each). This CDR3 is built from 14 residues. V dropped 3 bases and J dropped 4 bases, with 13 bases sitting between them. The V gene's germline CDR1 is SQVTM and CDR2 ANQGSEA. The CDR3, as DNA: TGCAGCGTTGAGGGGACGTCGGAGTACAATGAGCAGTTCTTC. Residues: CSVEGTSEYNEQFF.

The V gene is TRBV12-3 or TRBV12-4, the J gene TRBJ1-1, with TRBD1 as a possible D gene (5 bases). Trimming cost V 2 bases and J 4 bases, with 8 bases left between them. The CDR3 covers 13 residues. The CDR3: CASSLLGTTEAFF. The CDR3 nucleotides read TGTGCCAGCAGTTTACTGGGGACCACTGAAGCTTTCTTT.

The chain recombines TRBV3-1 (or the pseudogene TRBV3-2) with TRBJ1-3, with D tentatively TRBD1 (6 bases). The CDR3 covers 16 residues. Germline V gives CDR1 LGHDT, CDR2 YNNKEL (reference sequence). Trimming removed 0 bases from V and 7 bases from J, with 16 bases in between. In DNA form, the CDR3 reads TGTGCCAGCAGCCAAGAAGGGACATTCGGCGGGAACACCATATATTTT. Translation: CASSQEGTFGGNTIYF.

V and J are TRBV5-1 and TRBJ2-1, with 7 bases that match TRBD1. The CDR3 is 14 amino acids. J gave up 3 bases and V 4 bases, and 4 bases lay outside the gene matches. Germline CDR1 and CDR2: SGHRS and YFSETQ. CDR3 sequence: CASSPGQSYNEQFF. In DNA form, the CDR3 reads TGCGCCAGCAGCCCGGGACAGAGCTACAATGAGCAGTTCTTC. Using reference TRBV5-1 and TRBJ2-1 for the parts outside the CDR3, the full variable domain is KAGVTQTPRYLIKTRGQQVTLSCSPISGHRSVSWYQQTPGQGLQFLFEYFSETQRNKGNFPGRFSGRQFSNSRSEMNVSTLELGDSALYLCASSPGQSYNEQFFGPGTRLTVL.

This rearrangement joins TRBV14 to TRBJ1-3; D call uncertain. The V gene lost 4 bases and the J gene lost 0 bases, with 13 bases spanning the gap. Germline-derived CDR1 and CDR2 are SGHDN and FVKESK. This CDR3 has 16 amino acids. This chain's CDR3 is CASSRAGPYSGNTIYF. The DNA for the CDR3 is TGTGCCAGCAGCCGAGCAGGCCCTTACTCTGGAAACACCATATATTTT.

A note on this clone: Other DNA sequences in the sample encode the same CDR3. This sequence joins TRBV6-4 and TRBJ2-1; 9 positions agree with TRBD2. There are 15 residues in the CDR3. J gave up 0 bases and V 3 bases, and 0 bases lay outside the gene matches. CDR1 and CDR2 from the germline V gene are MRHNA and SNTAGT. This CDR3 is CASSEAGGSYNEQFF. As DNA, the CDR3 is TGTGCCAGCAGTGAAGCGGGGGGCTCCTACAATGAGCAGTTCTTC.

This rearrangement joins TRBV18 to TRBJ1-1; D is uncertain. V was clipped by 2 bases and J by 3 bases, with 10 bases between them. Germline CDR1 reads KGHSH; CDR2 reads LQKENI. The CDR3 loop spans 14 amino acids. Written as DNA, the CDR3 is TGTGCCAGCTCACCAGGCGACACCCACACTGAAGCTTTCTTT. Translating it yields CASSPGDTHTEAFF.

In regard to this clone: Other DNA sequences in the same sample also yield this CDR3. The gene calls are TRBV18 and TRBJ1-4, with TRBD1 identical over 11 bases. The CDR3 runs to 14 residues. The V segment lost 3 bases and the J segment 6 bases; nucleotides outside the gene matches: 0. Germline V gives CDR1 KGHSH, CDR2 LQKENI. DNA for the CDR3: TGTGCCAGCTCACCGGGACAGGGGGATGAAAAACTGTTTTTT. This encodes CASSPGQGDEKLFF.

V usage is TRBV5-6 and J usage is TRBJ1-4; no firm D call. V was clipped by 2 bases and J by 4 bases, with 9 bases between them. CDR1 and CDR2 (germline): SGHDT, YYEEEE. The CDR3 is 14 residues long. CDR3 bases: TGTGCCAGCAGCTTCGGAGAGTTTAATGAAAAACTGTTTTTT. This sequence encodes CASSFGEFNEKLFF.

The rearrangement links TRBV5-8 to TRBJ2-1, with D tentatively TRBD1 or TRBD2 (5 bases each). Germline V gives CDR1 SGHTS, CDR2 YDEGEE. This CDR3 is 14 amino acids long. Trimming shortened V by 0 bases and J by 8 bases, and 12 bases separated the two germline ends. The CDR3 region is CASSLAPGSDEQFF. CDR3 nucleotides: TGTGCCAGCAGCTTGGCCCCAGGGAGCGATGAGCAGTTCTTC.

This clone was counted only a few times. V gene TRBV10-3 combines with J gene TRBJ1-6, with 7 bases that match TRBD1. Germline-derived CDR1 and CDR2 are ENHRY and SYGVKD. The V gene end was trimmed by 3 bases and the J gene end by 8 bases; junction bases not matched to a gene: 10. The CDR3 has 16 residues. The CDR3 sequence is CAISELDRLGYSPLHF. CDR3 sequence (DNA): TGTGCCATCAGTGAATTGGACAGGTTGGGGTATTCACCCCTCCACTTT.

The gene calls are TRBV28 and TRBJ2-7; possible D gene TRBD2, 7 bases. This CDR3 region has 14 residues. V lost 10 bases and J 3 bases, leaving 19 bases between the germline ends. Germline-derived CDR1 and CDR2 are MDHEN and SYDVKM. CDR3 region: CATLLGGAIYEQYF. DNA of the CDR3: TGTGCCACCCTCTTGGGGGGGGCCATCTACGAGCAGTACTTC. Filled out from reference TRBV28 and TRBJ2-7, the complete variable domain reads DVKVTQSSRYLVKRTGEKVFLECVQDMDHENMFWYRQDPGLGLRLIYFSYDVKMKEKGDIPEGYSVSREKKERFSLILESASTNQTSMYLCATLLGGAIYEQYFGPGTRLTVT.

About this clone: At one end the junction does not follow the germline gene, possibly because of a read error. This chain uses TRBV20-1 with TRBJ1-6; a weak D match, TRBD1 (5 bases). This CDR3 spans 15 amino acids. Per the germline V gene, CDR1 is DFQATT and CDR2 is SNEGSKA (reference sequence). As DNA, the CDR3 is TGCAGTGCTAGTAGCAGGGACCTCTATGATTCACCCCTCCACTTT. Amino acids: CSASSRDLYDSPLHF.

The V and J genes are TRBV9 and TRBJ2-3, with 8 positions matching TRBD2. The J segment lost 14 bases and the V segment lost 0 bases, leaving 11 bases of the junction unmatched. The CDR3 contains 14 residues. Germline lookup yields CDR1 SGDLS and CDR2 YYNGEE. The CDR3 reads CASSVAGGVHGLYF. CDR3 DNA: TGTGCCAGCAGCGTAGCGGGGGGGGTCCACGGTCTGTATTTT.

This clone was recorded only once. J is TRBJ1-4 and V is TRBV4-2; no clear D gene. The germline V gene encodes CDR1 LGHNA and CDR2 YNFKEQ. V gave up 1 base and J gave up 0 bases, with 12 bases separating them. CDR3 length: 17 amino acids. CDR3 residues: CASSQGHIPATNEKLFF. The CDR3 DNA follows: TGTGCCAGCAGCCAAGGACATATACCAGCAACTAATGAAAAACTGTTTTTT.